Included here is one T cell receptor (beta chain) sequence, with context. The target antigen is unknown. Second doses were pooled across both intervals (about 4 or about 12 weeks). CDR1 and CDR2 from the germline V gene are SGHRS and YFSETQ. Trimming removed 4 bases from V and 7 bases from J, with 18 bases in between. The CDR3 is 15 residues long. These data originate in a study of T cell responses to AZD1222 COVID-19 vaccine. General observations from the study: White British ancestry dominated among donors, who included more females, and clonal diversity was possibly underestimated. The study identified only 6 or 7 AZD1222 recipients as seropositive at baseline.

The method was immunoSEQ multiplex PCR; TCRdb's version includes in-frame clones alone and lacks a portion of them. The profile shows approximately 200,000 clones, about nine tenths of them singletons. V usage is TRBV5-1 and J usage is TRBJ2-1; tentative D call: TRBD2 (6 bases). This clonotype was obtained from an adult who received the AZD1222 COVID-19 vaccine. The sequenced sample was peripheral blood, obtained 28 days after the second AZD1222 dose. The CDR3 coding sequence is TGCGCCAGCAGCGCCCCCGACGGGAGAAGGAATGAGCAGTTCTTC. Translated, it gives CASSAPDGRRNEQFF. Full variable domain (remainder filled in from reference TRBV5-1 and TRBJ2-1): KAGVTQTPRYLIKTRGQQVTLSCSPISGHRSVSWYQQTPGQGLQFLFEYFSETQRNKGNFPGRFSGRQFSNSRSEMNVSTLELGDSALYLCASSAPDGRRNEQFFGPGTRLTVL.